The 9 T cell receptor beta chains below come from one sample, sequenced in a study of blood T cell repertoires in COVID-19. The assay was immunoSEQ multiplex PCR, and TCRdb's table has in-frame clones only and misses some. The data contain 200,000 to 250,000 clones, 85% to 90% of them singletons. The sequencing input was PBMCs or T cells enriched from blood (not recorded which). Receptors originate from a woman in her forties or fifties who had recovered from COVID-19.

The genes are TRBV7-2 and TRBJ1-3, with 7 bases fitting TRBD1. This CDR3 contains 13 residues. Trimming cost V 5 bases and J 4 bases; bases outside gene matches: 2. Germline-derived CDR1 and CDR2 are SGHTA and FQGNSA. The CDR3 region has the DNA TGTGCCAGCAGCCCGGGACAGGGAAACACCATATATTTT. It translates to CASSPGQGNTIYF.

The gene calls are TRBV18 and TRBJ2-5; D is ambiguous. V lost 5 bases and J lost 5, with 12 bases in between. Germline V CDR1 and CDR2: KGHSH, LQKENI. The CDR3 sequence is 13 residues long. The CDR3 region has the DNA TGTGCCAGCTCAACTCGGGTCCCGGAGACCCAGTACTTC. This encodes CASSTRVPETQYF.

The rearrangement uses TRBV3-1 (or the pseudogene TRBV3-2) and TRBJ2-3; 8 bases are shared with TRBD2. The CDR3 extends over 17 amino acids. J was trimmed by 2 bases and V by 2 bases; bases with no gene match: 9. Germline CDR1 is LGHDT and CDR2 is YNNKEL (reference sequence). CDR3 sequence (DNA): TGTGCCAGCAGCCAACGGGCGGGGGGCCAAGTCACAGATACGCAGTATTTT. Encoded protein: CASSQRAGGQVTDTQYF.

This clone has only one observation. The chain employs TRBV23-1 and TRBJ1-5, with no clear D. TRBV23-1 is marked as an open reading frame, function uncertain. Trimming took off 1 base at V and 7 bases at J, with 17 bases between the two ends. The CDR3 is made up of 16 amino acids. The CDR3 here is CASSQYPVGGGQPQHF. CDR3 in DNA: TGCGCCAGCAGTCAATATCCCGTGGGTGGAGGGCAGCCCCAGCATTTT.

This sequence joins TRBV18 and TRBJ2-3; TRBD2 is a possible D gene (5 bases). Looked up from germline, CDR1 is KGHSH and CDR2 is LQKENI. The CDR3 totals 14 residues. The V end lost 3 bases, the J end lost 3 bases, and 10 bases lay between the germline ends. The CDR3 bases are TGTGCCAGCTCACCGGAGACGGGGACAGATACGCAGTATTTT. Translating it yields CASSPETGTDTQYF.

The chain employs TRBV14 and TRBJ1-3, with a possible D match to TRBD1 (5 bases). The CDR3 is 16 amino acids. Trimming cost V 1 base and J 0 bases, with 10 bases left between them. Germline loops: CDR1 SGHDN, CDR2 FVKESK. The CDR3 DNA reads as TGTGCCAGCAGCCAAGCGGGACTCAACTCTGGAAACACCATATATTTT. Translation: CASSQAGLNSGNTIYF.

V gene TRBV10-3 combines with J gene TRBJ2-7; perhaps TRBD2 as D (5 bases). The V end lost 2 bases, the J end lost 2 bases, and 10 bases lay between the germline ends. In germline, CDR1 is ENHRY, CDR2 SYGVKD. The CDR3 is made up of 14 amino acids. The chain's CDR3 is CAISEQRRTYEQYF. CDR3 nucleotide sequence: TGTGCCATCAGTGAGCAGCGGAGGACCTACGAGCAGTACTTC.

V usage is TRBV5-8 and J usage is TRBJ2-3; D call uncertain. The CDR3 runs 14 residues. Germline values: CDR1 SGHTS, CDR2 YDEGEE. V lost 7 bases, J lost 4 bases, and 16 bases lay in between. CDR3 bases: TGTGCCAGCCTCGGTTACCGAGGCGCAGATACGCAGTATTTT. Amino acids: CASLGYRGADTQYF.

The V call is TRBV2, the J call TRBJ1-5, with 9 bases aligning to TRBD1. Trimming removed 7 bases from V and 7 bases from J; junction bases left unmatched: 11. This CDR3 region has 15 residues. Germline V gene sequence: CDR1 SNHLY, CDR2 FYNNEI. The CDR3 DNA sequence: TGTGCCAGCACCCAGCAACAGGGGGCGAAACAGCCCCAGCATTTT. As protein: CASTQQQGAKQPQHF.